This is a list of T cell receptor beta chains from one sample in a study of blood T cell repertoires in COVID-19. The method was immunoSEQ multiplex PCR; TCRdb's version includes in-frame clones alone and lacks a portion of them. The sample includes about 42,000 clones, 70% to 80% of them seen just once. The sequenced sample was peripheral blood. All receptors derive from an older man with active or convalescent COVID-19. Each CDR3 is given with its conserved first and last residue. The D gene is left open where the match is weak. Expanded clones are given a class, and other clones once, few, many or no size at all.

size: NA; D: NA; J: TRBJ1-1; V: TRBV28; DNA: TGTGCCAGCAACCGCCATGGAGGGAACACTGAAGCTTTCTTT; CDR3: CASNRHGGNTEAFF
size: NA; D: TRBD1; J: TRBJ1-2; V: TRBV2; DNA: TGTGCCAGCAGTGAAGGAGGGACAGATTATGGCTACACCTTC; CDR3: CASSEGGTDYGYTF
size: few; D: NA; J: TRBJ2-7; V: TRBV20-1; DNA: TGCAGTGCTAGGGGCCACTACGAGCAGTACTTC; CDR3: CSARGHYEQYF
size: NA; D: NA; J: TRBJ2-3; V: TRBV27; DNA: TGTGCCAGCAAGCGGCAGGGGAGAGATACGCAGTATTTT; CDR3: CASKRQGRDTQYF
size: NA; D: TRBD1; J: TRBJ2-1; V: TRBV5-1; DNA: TGCGCCAGCAGCAGCACTACAGGGGTTGAGCAGTTCTTC; CDR3: CASSSTTGVEQFF
size: NA; D: TRBD1; J: TRBJ2-6; V: TRBV7-6; DNA: TGTGCCAGCAGCTTGCCGGGACAGGGGGCTACTGGGGCCAACGTCCTGACTTTC; CDR3: CASSLPGQGATGANVLTF
size: NA; D: NA; J: TRBJ1-1; V: TRBV18; DNA: TGTGCCAGCTCACCGGGACAAATTGAAGCTTTCTTT; CDR3: CASSPGQIEAFF
size: few; D: NA; J: TRBJ2-3; V: TRBV9; DNA: TGTGCCAGCAGCGTAGCGGCAGATACGCAGTATTTT; CDR3: CASSVAADTQYF
size: NA; D: NA; J: TRBJ1-4; V: TRBV12-3/TRBV12-4; DNA: TGTGCCAGTTCAGTTCGCGGTGAAAAACTGTTTTTT; CDR3: CASSVRGEKLFF
size: NA; D: NA; J: TRBJ1-5; V: TRBV5-1; DNA: TGCGCCAGCAGCTTTGGAGGGTTTAGCAATCAGCCCCAGCATTTT; CDR3: CASSFGGFSNQPQHF
size: NA; D: TRBD2; J: TRBJ2-5; V: TRBV19; DNA: TGTGCCAGTAGTATGCTCTGGGGGGGAGAGACCCAGTACTTC; CDR3: CASSMLWGGETQYF
size: NA; D: NA; J: TRBJ1-4; V: TRBV15; DNA: TGTGCCACCAGGAGGGGGAGGGGGACCACTAATGAAAAACTGTTTTTT; CDR3: CATRRGRGTTNEKLFF
size: NA; D: TRBD1; J: TRBJ1-2; V: TRBV6-5; DNA: TGTGCCAGCAGCAAAGAGGGGGCTGGCTACACCTTC; CDR3: CASSKEGAGYTF
size: NA; D: TRBD1; J: TRBJ2-3; V: TRBV28; DNA: TGTGCCAGCAGTCTCGACAGGGGAAAATCAGATACGCAGTATTTT; CDR3: CASSLDRGKSDTQYF
size: NA; D: TRBD1; J: TRBJ1-5; V: TRBV28; DNA: TGTGCCAGCAGCCCGGGACAGGGAGATCAGCCCCAGCATTTT; CDR3: CASSPGQGDQPQHF
size: NA; D: TRBD1; J: TRBJ1-2; V: TRBV6-6; DNA: TGTGCCACCGGGACAGTTTATGGCTACACCTTC; CDR3: CATGTVYGYTF
size: NA; D: NA; J: TRBJ2-2; V: TRBV7-9; DNA: TGTGCCAGCAACATAAACCGGGGACTCAACACCGGGGAGCTGTTTTTT; CDR3: CASNINRGLNTGELFF
size: NA; D: NA; J: TRBJ1-4; V: TRBV24-1; DNA: TGTGCCACCAGTGATACCTCGACGGAGGGGGAAAAACTGTTTTTT; CDR3: CATSDTSTEGEKLFF
size: NA; D: TRBD1; J: TRBJ2-7; V: TRBV19; DNA: TGTGCCAGCTCCGGGACAGGCACCTACGAGCAGTACTTC; CDR3: CASSGTGTYEQYF
size: NA; D: NA; J: TRBJ1-5; V: TRBV6-5; DNA: TGTGCCAGCAGTTACTCCAGGGATAGCAATCAGCCCCAGCATTTT; CDR3: CASSYSRDSNQPQHF
size: NA; D: NA; J: TRBJ2-7; V: TRBV11-2; DNA: TGTGCCAGCAGCTCTTCGTGGGGCCCGGAGGAGCAGTACTTC; CDR3: CASSSSWGPEEQYF
size: NA; D: NA; J: TRBJ2-5; V: TRBV3-1/TRBV3-2; DNA: TGTGCCAGCAGCCAAGCGTCCGAAGAGACCCAGTACTTC; CDR3: CASSQASEETQYF
size: NA; D: NA; J: TRBJ2-1; V: TRBV5-5; DNA: TGTGCCAGCAGCTTGGTGATTGGGCAGTACAATGAGCAGTTCTTC; CDR3: CASSLVIGQYNEQFF
size: many; D: NA; J: TRBJ1-6; V: TRBV7-3; DNA: TGTGCCAGCAGCCCTACAGGGACCTATAATTCACCCCTCCACTTT; CDR3: CASSPTGTYNSPLHF
size: NA; D: NA; J: TRBJ2-1; V: TRBV9; DNA: TGTGCCAGCGCTCGGGGTTTTTATTTCTTC; CDR3: CASARGFYFF
size: few; D: TRBD1; J: TRBJ1-1; V: TRBV2; DNA: TGTGCCAGCATAAACAGGGGAAAAATGAACACTGAAGCTTTCTTT; CDR3: CASINRGKMNTEAFF
size: NA; D: NA; J: TRBJ2-2; V: TRBV5-4; DNA: TGTGCCAGCAGCACCACAACCGGGGAGCTGTTTTTT; CDR3: CASSTTTGELFF
size: NA; D: NA; J: TRBJ1-2; V: TRBV2; DNA: TGTGCCAGCAGTGGTATAAACTATGGCTACACCTTC; CDR3: CASSGINYGYTF
size: NA; D: NA; J: TRBJ2-7; V: TRBV3-1/TRBV3-2; DNA: TGTGCCAGCAGCCTGAGGTACGAGCAGTACTTC; CDR3: CASSLRYEQYF